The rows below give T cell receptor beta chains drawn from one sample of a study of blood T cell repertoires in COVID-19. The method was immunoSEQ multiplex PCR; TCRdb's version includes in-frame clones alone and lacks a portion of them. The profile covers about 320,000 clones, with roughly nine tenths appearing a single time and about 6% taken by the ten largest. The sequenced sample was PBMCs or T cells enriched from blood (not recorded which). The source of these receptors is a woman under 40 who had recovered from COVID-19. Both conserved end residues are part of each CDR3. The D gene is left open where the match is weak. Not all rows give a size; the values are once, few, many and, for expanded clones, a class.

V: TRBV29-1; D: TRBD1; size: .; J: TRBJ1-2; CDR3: CSVDRGSGQGNNYGYTF; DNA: TGCAGCGTTGATCGAGGGTCTGGACAGGGGAATAACTATGGCTACACCTTC
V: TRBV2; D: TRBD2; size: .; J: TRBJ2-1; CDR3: CASKSTSGVYNEQFF; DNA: TGTGCCAGCAAGAGTACTAGCGGGGTTTACAATGAGCAGTTCTTC
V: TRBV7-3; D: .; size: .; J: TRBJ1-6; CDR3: CASSRATGSPLHF; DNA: TGTGCCAGCAGCCGTGCGACTGGGTCACCCCTCCACTTT
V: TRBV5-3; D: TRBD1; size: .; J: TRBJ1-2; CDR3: CARSLNRGRRSGYTF; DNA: TGTGCCAGAAGCTTAAACAGGGGGCGCCGAAGTGGCTACACCTTC
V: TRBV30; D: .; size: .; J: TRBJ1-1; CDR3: CAWSVLSGANTEAFF; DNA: TGTGCCTGGAGTGTACTTTCAGGGGCGAACACTGAAGCTTTCTTT
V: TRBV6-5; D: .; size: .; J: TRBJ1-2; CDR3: CASSYSIWGANYGYTF; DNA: TGTGCCAGCAGTTACTCGATTTGGGGCGCGAACTATGGCTACACCTTC
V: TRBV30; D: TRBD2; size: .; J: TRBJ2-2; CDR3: CAWSGLAGYTGELFF; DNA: TGTGCCTGGTCGGGACTAGCGGGTTACACCGGGGAGCTGTTTTTT
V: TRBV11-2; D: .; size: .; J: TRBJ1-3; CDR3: CASSLESEGNTIYF; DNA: TGTGCCAGCAGCTTAGAATCGGAGGGAAACACCATATATTTT
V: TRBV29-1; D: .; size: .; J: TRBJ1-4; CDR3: CSVSGGSEKLFF; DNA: TGCAGCGTTAGTGGGGGCAGTGAAAAACTGTTTTTT
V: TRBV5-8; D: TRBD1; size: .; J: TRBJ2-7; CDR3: CASRSKGQGSEQYF; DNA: TGTGCCAGCAGGTCGAAGGGACAGGGGAGCGAGCAGTACTTC
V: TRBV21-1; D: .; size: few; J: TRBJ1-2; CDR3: CASTQNRQPDGYTF; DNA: TGTGCCAGCACCCAAAACAGGCAGCCCGATGGCTACACCTTC
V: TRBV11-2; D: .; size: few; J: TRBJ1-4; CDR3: CASSFPGEQINEKLFF; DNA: TGTGCCAGCAGCTTTCCGGGGGAACAAATTAATGAAAAACTGTTTTTT
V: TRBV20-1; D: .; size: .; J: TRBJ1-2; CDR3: CRATGGGYTF; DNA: TGCAGAGCTACGGGAGGCGGCTACACCTTC